This T cell receptor (beta chain) was captured in a study of shared clonotypes between healthy human individuals. Study outcomes and limitations: Clonotypes which were not shared had lower generation probabilities than clonotypes that all four donors shared.

The count of this clone is one. Its matching antigen is unknown. The repertoire was sequenced with immunoSEQ multiplex PCR; TCRdb's copy has only in-frame clones and lacks some. The data contain approximately 2,000,000 clones, less than 95% of them singletons. This TCR came from a man aged 18 to 35 in good health. Some clones in this sample may be carry-over from other donors' samples. The sequenced sample was naive CD4+ T cells from PBMCs. Regarding subset: CD45RA+ positively selected.

CDR3 sequence (DNA): TGTGCCAGCGCCTTAGGGGGGACAGGGCCCTACGAGCAGTACTTC. Translating it yields CASALGGTGPYEQYF. The chain couples TRBV6-1 to TRBJ2-7; TRBD1 matches 9 bases. There are 15 residues in the CDR3. The V gene end was trimmed by 8 bases and the J gene end by 2 bases; junction bases not matched to a gene: 10. Germline loops: CDR1 MNHNS, CDR2 SASEGT.